Sequencing of this TCR beta chain was carried out in a study of blood T cells in healthy people across ages. Broader study findings: Across the age range, TCR beta diversity per million T cells fell in a roughly linear way.

A sample-barcoded 5' primer and a J-beta primer mix were used in a second PCR of roughly 6 to 12 cycles. MiXCR was run by TCRdb on the 5' RACE reads, yielding one entry per CDR3 protein. The sample lists some 690,000 distinct CDR3 sequences; 20% to 25% were seen once. Note on this clonotype: The antigen is not known.

Trimming cost V 0 bases and J 6 bases, with 12 bases left between them. CDR3 length equals 15 residues. The germline gives CDR1 MNHNY, CDR2 SVGAGI (reference sequence). This clonotype originated in a man between 65 and 85 years old in good health. The V and J genes are TRBV6-6 and TRBJ2-1; possibly TRBD1 or TRBD2 for D (6 bases each). The sequencing input was blood. The CDR3 loop is CASSYSRGVGNEQFF. CDR3 coding DNA: TGTGCCAGCAGTTACTCGAGGGGGGTGGGCAATGAGCAGTTCTTC.